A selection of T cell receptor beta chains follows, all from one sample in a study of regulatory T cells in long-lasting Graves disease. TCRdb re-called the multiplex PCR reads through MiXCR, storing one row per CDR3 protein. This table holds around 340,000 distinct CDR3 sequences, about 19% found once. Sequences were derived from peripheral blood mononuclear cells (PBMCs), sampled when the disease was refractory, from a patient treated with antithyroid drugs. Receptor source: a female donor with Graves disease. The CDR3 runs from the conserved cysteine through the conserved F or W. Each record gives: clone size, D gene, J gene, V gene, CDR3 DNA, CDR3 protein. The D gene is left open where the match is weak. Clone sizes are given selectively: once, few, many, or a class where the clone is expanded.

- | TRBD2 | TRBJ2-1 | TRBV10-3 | TGTGCCATCAGTGACCGGGAGGGCCTGAGCTCCTACAATGAGCAGTTCTTC | CAISDREGLSSYNEQFF
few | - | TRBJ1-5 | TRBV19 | TGTGCCAGTAGGCCAGGGGTGAGCAATCAGCCCCAGCATTTT | CASRPGVSNQPQHF
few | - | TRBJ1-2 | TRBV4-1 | TGCGCCAGCAGCCAAGATATGGTCTTGGCAAGTTACTTTGGCTACACCTTC | CASSQDMVLASYFGYTF
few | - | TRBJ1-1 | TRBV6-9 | TGTGCCAGCAGTTACGGGGGCGAGACTGAAGCTTTCTTT | CASSYGGETEAFF
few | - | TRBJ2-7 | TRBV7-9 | TGTGCCAGCAGCTTATCCCCGGCCTACGAGCAGTACTTC | CASSLSPAYEQYF
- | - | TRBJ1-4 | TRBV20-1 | TGCAGTGCGAATCGGGGGTACGGGAATGAAAAACTGTTTTTT | CSANRGYGNEKLFF
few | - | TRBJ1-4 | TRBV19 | TGTGCCAGTAGTATTATCACTAATGAAAAACTGTTTTTT | CASSIITNEKLFF
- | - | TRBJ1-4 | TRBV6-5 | TGTGCCAGCAGTTTGTTAGGCCAACCTAATGAAAAACTGTTTTTT | CASSLLGQPNEKLFF
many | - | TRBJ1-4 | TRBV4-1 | TGCGCCAGCAGCCAAGTCGACAGATTTAATGAAAAACTGTTTTTT | CASSQVDRFNEKLFF
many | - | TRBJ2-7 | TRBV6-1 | TGTGCCAGCTGTCCGGACGGGAACTTCGGGGGTGAGCAGTACTTC | CASCPDGNFGGEQYF
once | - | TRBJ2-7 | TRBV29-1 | TGCAGCGTTGAAGCCCCTAGCGCCGAGCAGTACTTC | CSVEAPSAEQYF
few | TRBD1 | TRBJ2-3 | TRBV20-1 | TGCAGTGCGAACAGGGGAAATGCAGATACGCAGTATTTT | CSANRGNADTQYF
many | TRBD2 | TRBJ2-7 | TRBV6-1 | TGTGCCAGCAGTGCTTTGACTAGCGGGGGGGCCACCGCGGCCCACGAGCAGTACTTC | CASSALTSGGATAAHEQYF
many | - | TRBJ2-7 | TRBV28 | TGTGCCAGCAGTTCACAGAGATTCTACGAGCAGTACTTC | CASSSQRFYEQYF
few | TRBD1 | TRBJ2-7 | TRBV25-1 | TGTGCCAGCAGTACAGGACAGGGGCCCTACGAGCAGTACTTC | CASSTGQGPYEQYF
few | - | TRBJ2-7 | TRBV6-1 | TGTGCCAGCTGCCCGAGGCTGGGTGAGCAGTACTTC | CASCPRLGEQYF
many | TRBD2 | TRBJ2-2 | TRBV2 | TGTGCCAGCAGTGAAGTGGGACTAGCGGGAGCCGGGGAGCTGTTTTTT | CASSEVGLAGAGELFF
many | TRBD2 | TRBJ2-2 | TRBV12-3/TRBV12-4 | TGTGCCAGCAGTTTAACCCTTAGCGGGAGCCGGACCGGGGAGCTGTTTTTT | CASSLTLSGSRTGELFF
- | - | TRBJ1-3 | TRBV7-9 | TGTGCCAGCAGCTACCCCCCTGTGTCGAACACCATATATTTT | CASSYPPVSNTIYF
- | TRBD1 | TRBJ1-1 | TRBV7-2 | TGTGCCAGCAGCGAGGGACAGCGGTACACTGAAGCTTTCTTT | CASSEGQRYTEAFF
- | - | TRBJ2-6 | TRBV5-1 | TGCGCCAGCAGCTCCGGTACATATCCCGTCTCCGGGGCCAACGTCCTGACTTTC | CASSSGTYPVSGANVLTF
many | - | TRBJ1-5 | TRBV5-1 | TGTGCCAGCAGTCCAGAGGGCAATCAGCCCCAGCATTTT | CASSPEGNQPQHF
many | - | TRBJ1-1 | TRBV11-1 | TGTGCCAGCAGCTTAGTAGGGCCCGTGGTTGAAGCTTTCTTT | CASSLVGPVVEAFF
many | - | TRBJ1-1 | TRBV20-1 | TGCAGTGCTACCGGGAGTTGGACTGAAGCTTTCTTT | CSATGSWTEAFF
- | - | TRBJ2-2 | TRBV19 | TGTGCCGTTCAAAAACAGGAGGGGCTGGGGGAGCTGTTTTTT | CAVQKQEGLGELFF
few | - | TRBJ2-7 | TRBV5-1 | TGTGCCAGCAGCCCCCGGACAAGCTACGAGCAGTACTTC | CASSPRTSYEQYF
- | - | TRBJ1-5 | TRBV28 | TGTGCCAGCTCGGGGGGGGTCCAGCCCCAGCATTTT | CASSGGVQPQHF
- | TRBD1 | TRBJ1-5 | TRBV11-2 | TGTGCCAGCCGGTCTACAGGGGGCAGCAATCAGCCCCAGCATTTT | CASRSTGGSNQPQHF
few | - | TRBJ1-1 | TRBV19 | TGTGCCAGTAGTATGGGGGCCCCCCTCTACTTGAACACTGAAGCTTTCTTT | CASSMGAPLYLNTEAFF
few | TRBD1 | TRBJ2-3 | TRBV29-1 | TGCAGCGTTGAAAAGATCGAACCAGGGGGCGAGACAGATACGCAGTATTTT | CSVEKIEPGGETDTQYF
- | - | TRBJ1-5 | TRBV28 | - | CASSLANYGYTFGSGTTVGQPQHF
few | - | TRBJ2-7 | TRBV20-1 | TGCAGTGCTAGAGGTGGCCCACAGGGTTCCTACGAGCAGTACTTC | CSARGGPQGSYEQYF
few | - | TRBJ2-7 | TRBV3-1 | TGTGCCAGCAGCCAAGAACGGGCTAGACCCGGCTACGAGCAGTACTTC | CASSQERARPGYEQYF
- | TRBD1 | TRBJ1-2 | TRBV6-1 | TGTGCCAGCAGTGAAGCTGAGGGGGCTGGCTACACCTTC | CASSEAEGAGYTF
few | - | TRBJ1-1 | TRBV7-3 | TGTGCCAGCAGCTCAACGGCGGACACTGAAGCTTTCTTT | CASSSTADTEAFF
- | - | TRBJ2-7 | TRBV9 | TGTGCCAGCAGCTTGGATTTGGGGTCGCCCTACGAGCAGTACTTC | CASSLDLGSPYEQYF
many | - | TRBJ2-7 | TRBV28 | TGTGCCAGCAGTTTATGGGGTTCCCCCTACGAGCAGTACTTC | CASSLWGSPYEQYF
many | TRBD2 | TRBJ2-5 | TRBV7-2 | TGTGCCAGCAGCTTAGCGCTGACGGGGGGGCCCAAAGAGACCCAGTACTTC | CASSLALTGGPKETQYF
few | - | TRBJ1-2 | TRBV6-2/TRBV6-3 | TGTGCCAGCATGGAGACAGGCTCACTACTCTATGGCTACACCTTC | CASMETGSLLYGYTF
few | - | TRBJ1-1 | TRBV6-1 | TGTGCCAGCAGTGGGACAGAGAACACTGAAGCTTTCTTT | CASSGTENTEAFF
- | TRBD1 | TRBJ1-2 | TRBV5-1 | TGCGCCAGCAGCTTCCGGGGACAGGGATCGTATGGCTATGGCTACACCTTC | CASSFRGQGSYGYGYTF
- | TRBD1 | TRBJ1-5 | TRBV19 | TGTGCCAGTAGAACCGGGACAGGGGGCTTACAGCCCCAGCATTTT | CASRTGTGGLQPQHF
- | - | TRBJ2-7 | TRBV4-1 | TGCGCCAGCAGCTACAAGACGCCCCGGGACGGAGACTACGAGCAGTACTTC | CASSYKTPRDGDYEQYF
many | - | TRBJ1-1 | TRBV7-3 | TGTGCCAGCAGCTTAACTGGGGGCCAAGCTTTCTTT | CASSLTGGQAFF